The TCR beta chain described here comes from a study of shared clonotypes between healthy human individuals. It was across several immunoSEQ plates that each subset's genomic DNA was evenly split. Original data processing: ImmunoSEQ junction-only sequences lacked quality scores, so their filtering differed. The data were produced by immunoSEQ multiplex PCR, yet TCRdb's version contains in-frame clones alone and is incomplete. The V and J calls and clone size were taken over from that table, and D and trimming were inferred from the DNA. The sample includes roughly 96,000 clones, around half of them seen just once. V was shortened by 5 bases and J by 0 bases, with 14 bases between the two germline ends. CDR1 SEHNR and CDR2 FQNEAQ come from the germline V gene (reference sequence). This CDR3 has 16 residues. This clone was detected ten times or more. Other DNA sequences within the sample encode an identical CDR3.

Material for sequencing was PBMCs. This sequence was found in a woman aged 40 to 55 in good health. Some clones in this sample may be carry-over from other donors' samples. This chain joins TRBV7-9 and TRBJ2-1; a weak D match, TRBD2 (7 bases). CDR3 residues: CASSPRGGSSYNEQFF. CDR3 sequence (DNA): TGTGCCAGCAGCCCTAGGGGGGGGTCCTCCTACAATGAGCAGTTCTTC. Filled out from reference TRBV7-9 and TRBJ2-1, the complete variable domain reads DTGVSQNPRHKITKRGQNVTFRCDPISEHNRLYWYRQTLGQGPEFLTYFQNEAQLEKSRLLSDRFSAERPKGSFSTLEIQRTEQGDSAMYLCASSPRGGSSYNEQFFGPGTRLTVL.